This TCR beta chain was retrieved from a study of long-term antiretroviral therapy in people with HIV (dated 2022 in TCRdb). Regarding the research as a whole: The earliest samples were collected about a decade before the 2015 WHO recommendation for immediate ART, when ART was typically delayed until CD4 counts fell. Whether ART initiation and durable HIV suppression were associated with changes in peripheral blood TRB repertoire composition and diversity was tested in a retrospective serial study. A total of 192 cryopreserved PBMC samples were contributed to the cohort by 30 adults with confirmed HIV infection, with samples collected serially over a mean of approximately six years (range 1-12). Among the 25 to 30 participants with HIV, around 10 were female. No cross-contamination during QIAcube processing was shown when test extractions of a monoclonal T-cell line were performed alongside about 30 polyclonal samples.

CDR3 length: 14 amino acids, cysteine to phenylalanine. Of all the DNA, just the CDR3 is kept, 42 bases in frame from base 1. V has 4 bases trimmed and J has 9 bases trimmed; junction bases matching no gene number 8. As encoded in the germline V gene, CDR1 is SGHDN while CDR2 is FVKESK. Paper-wide results and their limitations: The repertoire was dominated across all time points by expanded TRB clones identified before ART initiation, although this dominance was seen to fluctuate and to decrease in many PLHIV after ART. Inferences about post-ART repertoire changes were limited because no data were available on ART adherence, viral resistance or therapy changes. Compared with controls, HIV repertoires had narrower CDR3 length ranges, and the network structure pointed to an antigen-experienced repertoire that shifted only slightly toward naive after ART. Starting ART was linked to a significant rise in TRB diversity, yet even after long-term ART the diversity remained significantly lower than in transplant donor controls. Because pre-ART samples had limited cell numbers, unsorted PBMC were profiled rather than sorted CD4+ and CD8+ T cells. Limited PBMC availability meant only the TCR beta chain was sequenced, without alpha chain pairing. The samples span the years 2004 to 2017, and the ART regimens used may be less effective than current regimens.

Inclusion was restricted to participants for whom at least one PBMC sample before ART initiation and at least two post-ART samples were available. All participants with HIV were treated in the United States of America. Before DNA extraction, cryopreserved samples of roughly 0.9-11 million PBMC were thawed and then washed. At the time of the earliest PBMC sample, participants with HIV were aged between 23 and 54 years. PBMC samples from each participant spanned 1-4 timepoints before ART initiation and 2-8 timepoints after ART initiation, with a median of 7 samples. Serial HIV viral load, CD4+ T-cell count, ART history and demographic data were obtained for every participant. A Qiagen kit on a QIAcube was used to extract genomic DNA from unsorted PBMC, with samples processed in batches of 12. In regard to this clone: There is no known antigen for this receptor. No much larger clonotype is one base removed from it; base qualities were not supplied.

The immunoSEQ hsTCRB v3.0 assay was used at survey level resolution to sequence the TRB variable region. A depth of about 40,000-50,000 T-cell genomes per sample was targeted for TRB sequencing. TRB libraries were pooled and sequenced on an Illumina MiSeq using a v3 150-cycle kit. For the original study's pipeline: Repertoire analysis ran in R within a reproducible Nextflow workflow covering QC, data transformation and analysis. LymphoSeq2, an R package for AIRR-Seq data exploration, was used to implement custom analyses. A few samples that produced fewer than 5000 total TRB sequences were removed, so 150 to 200 HIV repertoires were analyzed. Among the roughly 200 retained HIV repertoires, fewer than 65 were collected before ART initiation and 120 to 140 after ART initiation. Each repertoire was downsampled to 5000 TRB nucleotide sequences, and summary statistics were averaged across 100 downsampling iterations. TRB sequences were retained for analysis only if CDR3 regions of at least seven amino acids were present. Diversity was measured with a Shannon entropy-derived clonality score and the Gini coefficient. In the repertoire networks, any two of the top 5000 CDR3 amino acid sequences were connected whenever the two sequences differed by an edit distance of one. For TRB CDR3 amino acid sequences, GLIPH2 was used to predict antigen specificity groups and MHC restriction. Known CMV, EBV, HIV or tissue antigen associations were flagged by matching CDR3 amino acid sequences against VDJdb and McPAS-TCR. Pre-ART, post-ART and control groups were compared with Wilcoxon signed-rank tests and Holm-Bonferroni correction. The table comes from immuneACCESS by way of TCRdb, which keeps in-frame sequences with V and J called. Part of the clones is missing from these tables; in studies checked, under half for an unresolved V gene and the rest for unknown reasons. The V and J calls and the clone size are those of that table, but D and trimming were determined from the DNA. The sample contains 30,000 to 40,000 clones, 85% to 95% of them found a single time. The leading ten clones occupy 3.6% of the sample.

The sequencing used unsorted PBMCs, collected 4.1 years after starting antiretroviral therapy. The rearrangement combines TRBV14 with TRBJ2-2; a stretch of 7 junction bases matches TRBD2. The source of this sequence is a woman aged 50 to 60 with HIV. The CDR3 here reads CASSLGTNNWELFF. The DNA reads as follows: TGTGCCAGCAGCCTCGGGACTAATAATTGGGAGCTGTTTTTT.